The rows below give T cell receptor beta chains drawn from one sample of a study of CD8+ T cells in alopecia areata. Libraries were prepared by immunoSEQ multiplex PCR; TCRdb keeps only in-frame clonotypes and omits some of them. There are more than 95,000 clones in the sample; 85% to 90% occur only once, and more than 9.5% lies in the top ten. The source was CD8+ T cells sorted from blood, collected at approximately week 30, from a patient treated with tofacitinib. These receptors originate from a human donor with alopecia areata. Each CDR3 is given with its conserved first and last residue. The order of the fields is D gene, clone size, V gene, J gene, CDR3 DNA, CDR3 protein. D genes are given only for firm matches. Clone size is stated in some rows and not others, as once, few, many or a class when expanded.

>.|.|TRBV5-4|TRBJ2-5
TGTGCCAGCAGCTTGGAGGGGTTGGGAGAGACCCAGTACTTC
CASSLEGLGETQYF
>.|.|TRBV5-6|TRBJ1-5
TGTGCCAGCAGCTTACGGGACGCCGTCAATCAGCCCCAGCATTTT
CASSLRDAVNQPQHF
>.|.|TRBV29-1|TRBJ1-1
TGCAGCGTTGAAGGGGGAACGAACACTGAAGCTTTCTTT
CSVEGGTNTEAFF
>.|.|TRBV10-2|TRBJ1-2
TGCGCCAGCAGGTCAGGAAATGATGGCTACACCTTC
CASRSGNDGYTF
>.|once|TRBV27|TRBJ2-2
TGTGCCAGCGGGCTCCTGGCGGAGATGAACACCGGGGAGCTGTTTTTT
CASGLLAEMNTGELFF
>.|.|TRBV10-3|TRBJ1-2
TGTGCCATCAGCCGGGACTCTGAACCCCTTGGCTACACCTTC
CAISRDSEPLGYTF
>TRBD1|medium-sized|TRBV9|TRBJ2-1
TGTGCCAGCAGCGTGTCCGGGACAGGCTCCTACAATGAGCAGTTCTTC
CASSVSGTGSYNEQFF
>TRBD1|.|TRBV29-1|TRBJ2-1
TGCAGCGTTGAACACCGGGACAGGGTATCCTACAATGAGCAGTTCTTC
CSVEHRDRVSYNEQFF
>TRBD2|.|TRBV7-9|TRBJ2-1
TGTGCCAGCAGCCCAAGCGGGAGTAGAGATGAGCAGTTCTTC
CASSPSGSRDEQFF
>.|.|TRBV5-6|TRBJ2-2
TGTGCCAGCAGCTTGCTGAACACCGGGGAGCTGTTTTTT
CASSLLNTGELFF
>.|.|TRBV20-1|TRBJ2-2
TGCAGTGCTAGAAGGGCCGGGGAGCTGTTTTTT
CSARRAGELFF
>.|.|TRBV7-3|TRBJ2-1
TGTGCCAGCAGCCTAGATAAAGACCGGTACAATGAGCAGTTCTTC
CASSLDKDRYNEQFF
>.|.|TRBV30|TRBJ1-1
TGTGCCTGGAGTGTAGGGCGCACTGAAGCTTTCTTT
CAWSVGRTEAFF
>TRBD2|.|TRBV27|TRBJ2-2
TGTGCCAGCAGTCCCATACAAGCGGGAGACACCGGGGAGCTGTTTTTT
CASSPIQAGDTGELFF
>.|.|TRBV29-1|TRBJ2-1
TGCAGCGGCGAGGGACTCACCAGCTCCTACAATGAGCAGTTCTTC
CSGEGLTSSYNEQFF
>TRBD2|.|TRBV5-1|TRBJ2-7
TGCGCCAGCAGCCCCAGCGGGAGAAGCAGCGAGCAGTACTTC
CASSPSGRSSEQYF
>.|.|TRBV13|TRBJ1-1
TGTGCCAGCAGCGGCCCGATTGGAGTCAACACTGAAGCTTTCTTT
CASSGPIGVNTEAFF
>TRBD1|.|TRBV30|TRBJ2-7
TGTGCCTGGACCCATCCAGGGGGCGCGAAGATTTACGAGCAGTACTTC
CAWTHPGGAKIYEQYF
>TRBD1|.|TRBV18|TRBJ1-1
TGTGCCAGCTCCAGGACAGGGACAACAAGCGCTGAAGCTTTCTTT
CASSRTGTTSAEAFF
>TRBD2|.|TRBV10-2|TRBJ2-2
TGCGCCAGCCGGGGGGCCGGGGAGCTGTTTTTT
CASRGAGELFF
>TRBD1|few|TRBV11-2|TRBJ2-7
TGTGCCAGCAGCTTCCAGGGGGCCGAAGAACAGTACTTC
CASSFQGAEEQYF
>.|.|TRBV5-1|TRBJ2-7
TGCGCCAGCAGCTTGAGATCCGCCTACGAGCAGTACTTC
CASSLRSAYEQYF
>.|.|TRBV2|TRBJ1-1
TGTGCCGTCGGGGGTACTGAAGCTTTCTTT
CAVGGTEAFF
>.|.|TRBV18|TRBJ1-2
TGTGCCAGCTCATTCATTTTCCTTCCCAGACCTGTTACAGCCTATGGCTACACCTTC
CASSFIFLPRPVTAYGYTF
>TRBD1|.|TRBV4-2|TRBJ1-2
TGTGCCAGCAGCCTCCCGACAGGGGGGGTTCTAGGAGGCTACACCTTC
CASSLPTGGVLGGYTF
>.|.|TRBV27|TRBJ2-1
TGTGCCAGCACCGGTTTAAGCTCCTACAATGAGCAGTTCTTC
CASTGLSSYNEQFF
>TRBD1|.|TRBV7-8|TRBJ2-1
TGTGCCAGCAGCGGACAGGGAGATGAGCAGTTCTTC
CASSGQGDEQFF
>TRBD2|.|TRBV4-1|TRBJ2-7
TGCGCCAGCAGCCGAGGACTAGCGGGAAATTTCTACGAGCAGTACTTC
CASSRGLAGNFYEQYF
>.|.|TRBV2|TRBJ2-7
TGTGCCAGCAGTGAAGCGTTGGGGGCCGAGCAGTACTTC
CASSEALGAEQYF
>TRBD1|.|TRBV27|TRBJ1-1
TGTGCCAGCAGTTTATGGGCAGGGGGAGACACTGAAGCTTTCTTT
CASSLWAGGDTEAFF
>.|.|TRBV29-1|TRBJ2-7
TGCAGCGTTGAAGATGTCAGGGTAGGGACCTACGAGCAGTACTTC
CSVEDVRVGTYEQYF